The sequence of this T cell receptor (beta chain) was determined in a study of blood T cell repertoires in COVID-19. The CDR3 consists of 12 residues. In germline, CDR1 is KGHDR, CDR2 SFDVKD. The ends were cut back, 5 bases at V and 8 bases at J, with 9 bases in the middle. The participants were between 18 and 89 years old and came from fewer than 25 US areas. Cohort 3 recovery required two negative PCRs, clearance, or symptom resolution. This clone has more than one count but fewer than ten. Original data processing: Reference gene primer amplification gave nucleated cell count estimates. Measured with immunoSEQ multiplex PCR; TCRdb has only the in-frame clones, and not every one. That table furnishes V, J and clone size, whereas the DNA furnished D and trimming. The data contain roughly 360,000 clones, around four fifths of them singletons.

The rearrangement joins TRBV24-1 to TRBJ2-1, with D tentatively TRBD2 (5 bases). This sequence originates from a woman aged 45-59 years who had recovered from COVID-19. The sequencing sample was made of PBMCs or T cells enriched from blood (not recorded which). CDR3 nucleotides: TGTGCCACCAGTGCGGGGTGGGATGAGCAGTTCTTC. Encoded protein: CATSAGWDEQFF.